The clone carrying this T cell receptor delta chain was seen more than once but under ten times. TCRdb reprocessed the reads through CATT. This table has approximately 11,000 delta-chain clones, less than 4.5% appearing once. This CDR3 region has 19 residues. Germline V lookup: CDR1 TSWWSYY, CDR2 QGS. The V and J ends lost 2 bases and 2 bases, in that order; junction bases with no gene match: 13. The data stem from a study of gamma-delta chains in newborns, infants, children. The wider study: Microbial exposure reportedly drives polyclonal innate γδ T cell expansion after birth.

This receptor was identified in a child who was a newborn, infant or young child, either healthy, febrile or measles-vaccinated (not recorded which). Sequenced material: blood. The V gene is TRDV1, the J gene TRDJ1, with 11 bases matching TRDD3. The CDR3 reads CALGEDTLAGGYWTDKLIF. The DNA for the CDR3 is TGTGCTCTTGGGGAAGACACTCTCGCTGGGGGATACTGGACCGATAAACTCATCTTT.